Presented here are 27 T cell receptor beta chains from one specimen sequenced in a study of blood T cell repertoires in COVID-19 (dated by TCRdb to the early 2020s). The library relied on the immunoSEQ multiplex PCR assay. This immuneACCESS table, as held by TCRdb, lists in-frame sequences with V and J called but not all clones. Of the missing ones, under half trace to an unresolved V gene in checked studies; the others have no known cause. Recorded for this sample are some 200,000 clones; around four fifths of them occurred a single time. 4% to 6% of the sample is in the top ten clones. What was sequenced was peripheral blood. The source of these receptors is a woman in her sixties who had recovered from COVID-19.

The V call is TRBV14, the J call TRBJ1-1; no reliable D call. The CDR3 consists of 14 residues. Germline V gene data show CDR1 as SGHDN and CDR2 as FVKESK. Trimming cost V 3 bases and J 1 base, with 9 bases left between them. The CDR3 bases are TGTGCCAGCAGCCAGAAGAACAGGAACACTGAAGCTTTCTTT. As protein: CASSQKNRNTEAFF. Full variable domain (outside the CDR3, taken from reference TRBV14 and TRBJ1-1): EAGVTQFPSHSVIEKGQTVTLRCDPISGHDNLYWYRRVMGKEIKFLLHFVKESKQDESGMPNNRFLAERTGGTYSTLKVQPAELEDSGVYFCASSQKNRNTEAFFGQGTRLTVV.

The chain uses TRBV12-3 or TRBV12-4 and TRBJ1-2, with TRBD1 identical over 9 bases. Trimming removed 6 bases from V and 13 bases from J; junction bases left unmatched: 9. CDR3 length: 12 amino acids. Written as DNA, the CDR3 is TGTGCCAGCAGCCCCGGGACAGGGACTGTCACCTTC. Its translation: CASSPGTGTVTF.

This clone has more than one count but fewer than ten. At one end the junction does not follow the germline gene, possibly because of a read error. The V call is TRBV7-7, the J call TRBJ2-2, with D perhaps matching TRBD2 (5 bases). Looked up from germline, CDR1 is SSHAT and CDR2 is FNYEAQ (reference sequence). This CDR3 has 14 residues. For the CDR3, the DNA is TGTGCTAGCAGTCCCGGGAAGAACACCGGGGAGCTGTTTTTT. As protein: CASSPGKNTGELFF.

The V call is TRBV7-2, the J call TRBJ1-6, with 7 bases aligning to TRBD1. Germline CDR1 is SGHTA and CDR2 is FQGNSA. V dropped 4 bases and J dropped 8; count of bases not matched to a gene: 5. The CDR3 is 14 residues long. The CDR3 coding sequence is TGTGCCAGCAGCTCAAAGGGGGCCTATTCACCCCTCCACTTT. Amino acid sequence: CASSSKGAYSPLHF.

V usage is TRBV12-5 and J usage is TRBJ1-2; D is undetermined. Trimming cost V 2 bases and J 1 base, with 8 bases left between them. Germline CDR1 is LGHNT and CDR2 is FRNRAP. The CDR3 length is 14 residues. The CDR3 here is CASGLSGSNYGYTF. In DNA form, the CDR3 reads TGTGCTAGTGGTTTGAGCGGCAGTAACTATGGCTACACCTTC.

The rearrangement links TRBV2 to TRBJ2-5; 10 bases agree with TRBD2. Germline V lookup: CDR1 SNHLY, CDR2 FYNNEI. With 6 bases clipped from V and 5 bases from J, the junction kept 9 bases outside the gene matches. This CDR3 has 15 residues. The CDR3 sequence is CASSAKAGGPETQYF. For the CDR3, the DNA is TGTGCCAGCAGCGCCAAAGCGGGGGGGCCGGAGACCCAGTACTTC.

The J gene is TRBJ2-5, the V gene TRBV5-1; D is uncertain. CDR1 is SGHRS and CDR2 is YFSETQ in the germline V gene. The CDR3 consists of 14 residues. V dropped 0 bases and J dropped 2 bases, with 8 bases sitting between them. The CDR3 coding sequence is TGCGCCAGCAGCTTGGCCGCGACACAAGAGACCCAGTACTTC. This encodes CASSLAATQETQYF.

The chain recombines TRBV7-6 with TRBJ2-7; TRBD1 matches 8 bases. J gave up 7 bases and V 5 bases, and 13 bases lay outside the gene matches. The CDR3 loop spans 15 amino acids. The germline V gene encodes CDR1 SGHVS and CDR2 FNYEAQ. CDR3 coding DNA: TGTGCCAGCAGCCCACCGTCGACAGGGGTAGGGGAGCAGTACTTC. Encoded protein: CASSPPSTGVGEQYF.

The chain employs TRBV2 and TRBJ2-3; 8 bases match TRBD2. Trimming removed 6 bases from V and 5 bases from J; junction bases left unmatched: 10. The CDR3 is 15 residues long. From germline, CDR1 is SNHLY and CDR2 FYNNEI. The CDR3 DNA is TGTGCCAGCAGAGTCGGGACTAGTGGGGAAGATACGCAGTATTTT. Encoded protein: CASRVGTSGEDTQYF. Supplemented by reference TRBV2 and TRBJ2-3, the full variable domain reads EPEVTQTPSHQVTQMGQEVILRCVPISNHLYFYWYRQILGQKVEFLVSFYNNEISEKSEIFDDQFSVERPDGSNFTLKIRSTKLEDSAMYFCASRVGTSGEDTQYFGPGTRLTVL.

Written as DNA, the CDR3 is TGCAGCGTTGGGAAAAGACTAGCGGGGGTTGAGCAGTTCTTC. It is translated as CSVGKRLAGVEQFF. The V and J genes are TRBV29-1 and TRBJ2-1; 12 bases line up with TRBD2. The V gene's germline CDR1 is SQVTM and CDR2 ANQGSEA. CDR3 size: 14 residues. Trimming at V came to 4 bases and at J to 9 bases, leaving 7 bases not matched to a gene.

The gene calls are TRBV6-5 and TRBJ1-2, with TRBD1 matching 8 bases. Germline CDR1 reads MNHEY; CDR2 reads SVGAGI. This CDR3 comprises 12 residues. V was pared by 6 bases and J by 8 bases, with 5 bases of the junction left unmatched. The CDR3 nucleotides read TGTGCCAGCAGGTCGACAGGGGCGGGCTACACCTTC. Its translation is CASRSTGAGYTF.

The V and J genes are TRBV5-4 and TRBJ1-5, with D hard to call. The germline gives CDR1 SGHNT, CDR2 YYREEE (reference sequence). Trimming pared 3 bases from V and 0 bases from J, leaving 7 bases between. CDR3 size: 14 residues. The CDR3 DNA reads as TGTGCCAGCAGCTCTGACTATAGCAATCAGCCCCAGCATTTT. As protein: CASSSDYSNQPQHF. The whole variable domain, remainder taken from reference TRBV5-4 and TRBJ1-5, is ETGVTQSPTHLIKTRGQQVTLRCSSQSGHNTVSWYQQALGQGPQFIFQYYREEENGRGNFPPRFSGLQFPNYSSELNVNALELDDSALYLCASSSDYSNQPQHFGDGTRLSIL.

A single count supports this clone. V usage is TRBV29-1 and J usage is TRBJ2-1; D gene ambiguous. Germline V gene lookup returns CDR1 SQVTM and CDR2 ANQGSEA. V lost 5 bases and J 8 bases, leaving 16 bases between the germline ends. The CDR3 has 13 amino acids. CDR3 bases: TGCAGCGTTAGTGGCCCGGTGGGCTATGAGCAGTTCTTC. Its protein is CSVSGPVGYEQFF.

This chain links TRBV7-3 with TRBJ2-5; tentative D call: TRBD2 (6 bases). Germline values: CDR1 SGHTA, CDR2 FQGTGA. CDR3 size: 15 residues. Trimming cost V 5 bases and J 5 bases, with 18 bases left between them. The CDR3 loop reads CASSPRASVIETQYF. The DNA of the CDR3 is TGTGCCAGCAGCCCCCGCGCTAGCGTAATTGAGACCCAGTACTTC.

V gene TRBV29-1 combines with J gene TRBJ2-3; 9 bases line up with TRBD2. Germline V gives CDR1 SQVTM, CDR2 ANQGSEA. Trimming took 3 bases from V and 9 from J; bases not matched to a gene: 13. The CDR3 is 15 residues long. The CDR3 protein is CSVDNRAAGGQTQYF. The CDR3 bases are TGCAGCGTTGATAACCGGGCAGCGGGGGGCCAAACGCAGTATTTT.

This chain connects TRBV5-1 to TRBJ2-1; 7 bases agree with TRBD2. V was pared by 4 bases and J by 0 bases, with 7 bases of the junction left unmatched. From germline, CDR1 is SGHRS and CDR2 YFSETQ. This CDR3 is built from 16 residues. This CDR3 is CASSGTGGSSYNEQFF. For the CDR3, the DNA is TGCGCCAGCAGCGGTACGGGGGGAAGCTCCTACAATGAGCAGTTCTTC.

This clone has only a few counts. V is TRBV25-1 and J is TRBJ2-7, with 7 bases identical to TRBD2. Germline values: CDR1 MGHDK, CDR2 SYGVNS. This CDR3 spans 12 amino acids. The J segment lost 5 bases and the V segment lost 11 bases, leaving 9 bases of the junction unmatched. DNA for the CDR3: TGTGCCTCCGCGGGGGTCATCCACGAGCAGTACTTC. It yields the protein CASAGVIHEQYF.

The chain links TRBV7-9 to TRBJ1-1; D may be TRBD1 (5 bases). V was trimmed by 6 bases and J by 7 bases, leaving 12 bases between them. The CDR3 has 12 amino acids. Germline V lookup: CDR1 SEHNR, CDR2 FQNEAQ (reference sequence). CDR3 region: CASRGEASEAFF. The CDR3, as DNA: TGTGCCAGCAGGGGGGAGGCAAGTGAAGCTTTCTTT.

A note on this clone: Additional DNA sequences in this sample encode the identical CDR3. The rearrangement links TRBV19 to TRBJ2-3, with 7 positions matching TRBD2. Germline V CDR1 and CDR2: LNHDA, SQIVND (reference sequence). With V trimmed by 3 bases and J by 0 bases, 0 bases remained unmatched. The CDR3 is 14 amino acids. CDR3 sequence: CASSMGGSTDTQYF. For the CDR3, the DNA is TGTGCCAGTAGTATGGGAGGGAGCACAGATACGCAGTATTTT.

DNA for the CDR3: TGTGCCATCAGTGACTCGGTTCGAGTCTCCTACGAGCAGTACTTC. The encoded protein is CAISDSVRVSYEQYF. The chain uses TRBV10-3 and TRBJ2-7, with D unresolved. The CDR3 length is 15 residues. V was trimmed by 3 bases and J by 0 bases, leaving 12 bases between them. Germline values: CDR1 ENHRY, CDR2 SYGVKD.

The rearrangement uses TRBV6-2 or TRBV6-3 and TRBJ2-1, with a weak D call TRBD1 (5 bases). Trimming left V 4 bases short and J 2 bases short, with 21 bases between. CDR3 length: 18 amino acids. Looked up from germline, CDR1 is MNHEY and CDR2 is SVGEGT. The CDR3 reads CASSWIPGQRGPYNEQFF. The CDR3, as DNA: TGTGCCAGCAGTTGGATCCCGGGCCAAAGGGGCCCCTACAATGAGCAGTTCTTC.

This clone was detected once. The J gene is TRBJ1-2, the V gene TRBV4-1; 8 bases match TRBD1. Germline assignment: CDR1 MGHRA and CDR2 YSYEKL. Losses at the gene ends were 1 base for V and 5 bases for J; bases not matched to a gene: 3. CDR3 length equals 14 residues. In DNA form, the CDR3 reads TGCGCCAGCAGCCAAGTGGACAGGGTGTATGGCTACACCTTC. This gives the protein CASSQVDRVYGYTF.

The rearrangement links TRBV9 to TRBJ2-5; a possible D gene is TRBD2 (6 bases). Germline-derived CDR1 and CDR2 are SGDLS and YYNGEE. Deletions cut 0 bases from V and 4 bases from J, with 13 bases between. This CDR3 spans 15 amino acids. CDR3: CASSVVGVGGETQYF. The CDR3 nucleotides read TGTGCCAGCAGCGTAGTGGGTGTGGGGGGAGAGACCCAGTACTTC.

This clone was counted once. The chain combines TRBV7-8 with TRBJ2-7; D may be TRBD2 (7 bases). Between the trimmed V and J ends, which lost 2 bases and 3 bases, there was a span of 20 bases. The V gene's germline CDR1 is SGHVS and CDR2 FQNEAQ. The CDR3 is 17 residues long. CDR3 in amino acids: CASSLSWGGQGYYEQYF. DNA of the CDR3: TGTGCCAGCAGCTTAAGTTGGGGGGGGCAGGGCTACTACGAGCAGTACTTC.

The V and J genes are TRBV30 and TRBJ1-5, with D possibly TRBD1 on 6 matching bases. The CDR3 covers 15 residues. The ends were cut back, 0 bases at V and 4 bases at J, with 13 bases in the middle. Germline V gives CDR1 GTSNPN, CDR2 SVGIG (reference sequence). CDR3 sequence: CAWSVTRGYNQPQHF. CDR3 DNA: TGTGCCTGGAGTGTAACCAGGGGCTATAATCAGCCCCAGCATTTT.

The CDR3: CASSSGQGNYEQYF. The DNA for the CDR3 is TGTGCCAGCAGCTCCGGACAGGGAAACTACGAGCAGTACTTC. The genes are TRBV9 and TRBJ2-7; 8 bases line up with TRBD1. Trimming cost V 4 bases and J 3 bases; bases outside gene matches: 6. Germline CDR1 is SGDLS and CDR2 is YYNGEE. The CDR3 consists of 14 residues.

This clone has just one count. The gene calls are TRBV2 and TRBJ1-3; tentative D call: TRBD1 (6 bases). The V end was cut by 6 bases, the J end by 7 bases, with 19 bases between. Germline V gene lookup returns CDR1 SNHLY and CDR2 FYNNEI. This CDR3 is 15 amino acids long. The CDR3, as DNA: TGTGCCAGCAGCGAAACAGGGATCCATAGGAACACCATATATTTT. Translating it yields CASSETGIHRNTIYF.